The clone carrying this T cell receptor beta chain has a handful of counts. The sample is drawn from a study of CD8+ T cells in alopecia areata. Background on the study: Affected scalp percentage determined the severity score of treated patients.

As the sequencing template, cDNA was produced by extracting RNA and reverse transcribing it. Assay: immunoSEQ multiplex PCR; the TCRdb copy retains only in-frame clones and omits some. The table has hundreds of thousands of clones, more than 30% seen once; the top ten hold around 0.48%. As for treatment: oral pan-JAK inhibitor, 5-10 mg twice daily. This specimen was CD4+ T cells sorted from blood, taken between weeks 30 and 35, from a patient treated with tofacitinib. This clonotype originated in a human donor with alopecia areata.

The CDR3 region is CASSIVTGGGRQHF. The CDR3 region has the DNA TGTGCCAGTAGTATAGTGACCGGGGGAGGTCGCCAGCATTTT. The chain couples TRBV19 to TRBJ1-5, with D possibly matching TRBD1 (5 bases). The V and J ends lost 1 base and 12 bases respectively, with 16 bases between them. Germline V gene sequence: CDR1 LNHDA, CDR2 SQIVND (reference sequence). This CDR3 comprises 14 residues.